This T cell receptor (beta chain) came from a study of cytomegalovirus exposure and HLA in healthy donors. Study conclusions and caveats: The authors enumerated 180 or so TCR beta chains as linked to cytomegalovirus. Both high specificity and high sensitivity reportedly marked the classifier's diagnosis of cytomegalovirus status.

In germline, CDR1 is LNHDA, CDR2 SQIVND (reference sequence). The V gene end was trimmed by 5 bases and the J gene end by 3 bases; junction bases not matched to a gene: 8. This CDR3 is 16 amino acids long. PCR involved 60 Vbeta and 13 Jbeta primers. The method was immunoSEQ multiplex PCR; TCRdb's version includes in-frame clones alone and lacks a portion of them. The profile shows some 100,000 clones, roughly 79% of them singletons. This clone was counted once. Its target is not known. The chain joins TRBV19 to TRBJ2-1; 9 nucleotides match TRBD2. The sample comprised PBMCs. This TCR derives from a woman aged 45-59 years in good health and CMV-seropositive. The CDR3, as DNA: TGTGCCAGTAGTTTCCGGAGCGGGGGGAACTACAATGAGCAGTTCTTC. Translated: CASSFRSGGNYNEQFF.